This record looks at one TCR beta chain sequence and its context. The antigen is unknown. The data originate from a study of memory CD4+ T cells and cytomegalovirus serostatus. Study results and caveats: CMV serostatus prediction reached median AUC approximately 0.96, or 0.89 with US-trained model. The CMV-associated TCR signature appears largely within the CD4+ memory repertoire.

The CDR3 has 16 amino acids. The V and J ends lost 4 bases and 7 bases, in that order; junction bases with no gene match: 11. Per germline, CDR1 SGHTS and CDR2 YDEGEE. Original processing methods: Out-of-frame sequences were removed, leaving 2 million to 2.5 million distinct TCRbeta sequences. Sequencing used immunoSEQ multiplex PCR; TCRdb keeps in-frame clones, though not all of them. Clone size and the V and J calls come from that table; the DNA yielded D and trimming. The table shows 38,000 or so clones, with 70% to 80% occurring only once. The sort gate was single viable CD3+CD4+CD8-CD45RO+ cells for memory CD4+ T cells. Positive selection with CD4 microbeads enriched total CD4+ T cells.

The TCR sequence derives from an adult in good health and CMV-seronegative. Material: memory CD4+ T cells from blood. The chain uses TRBV5-8 and TRBJ1-6; TRBD1 aligns across 7 bases. The CDR3 DNA follows: TGTGCCAGCAGCCGGAGACAGGGCCTAGCCAATTCACCCCTCCACTTT. It encodes CASSRRQGLANSPLHF.